Following are 21 T cell receptor beta chains from one sample sequenced in a study of Graves' ophthalmopathy and Graves' hyperthyroidism. RNA transcripts served as template for amplifying TCR beta CDR3 sequences. Following a first-round RT-PCR that used HTBI primers, a second-round multiplex PCR was carried out. One entry per CDR3 protein results from TCRdb running MiXCR on the multiplex PCR reads. The sample holds over 500,000 distinct CDR3 sequences, approximately 22% seen once. The material sequenced was peripheral blood. The receptors stem from a woman aged 18-29 years with stable Graves' hyperthyroidism. Some clones in this sample may be carry-over from other donors' samples.

Ten or more counts support this clonotype. The chain links TRBV5-1 to TRBJ1-1, with a possible D match to TRBD1 (5 bases). The CDR3 has 14 amino acids. Trimming stripped 4 bases from V and 0 bases from J, with 10 bases between. Germline CDR1 is SGHRS and CDR2 is YFSETQ. CDR3 amino acids: CASSGGEMNTEAFF. The CDR3 DNA reads as TGCGCCAGCAGCGGGGGGGAGATGAACACTGAAGCTTTCTTT.

This clonotype was picked up many times. The chain combines TRBV29-1 with TRBJ1-1; D gene uncertain. Germline lookup yields CDR1 SQVTM and CDR2 ANQGSEA. V shed 7 bases and J shed 3 bases, with 12 bases lying between them. The CDR3 runs to 12 residues. The CDR3 loop is CSADEGDTEAFF. The CDR3 region has the DNA TGCAGCGCAGACGAGGGAGACACTGAAGCTTTCTTT.

The CDR3 here is CASSQERRSEAFF. DNA of the CDR3: TGTGCCAGCAGCCAAGAGAGGAGGAGTGAAGCTTTCTTT. The V and J genes are TRBV14 and TRBJ1-1; D gene unclear. Germline V lookup: CDR1 SGHDN, CDR2 FVKESK. CDR3 length: 13 residues. V gave up 0 bases and J gave up 7 bases, with 9 bases separating them.

This clonotype was detected only once. This chain joins TRBV12-3 or TRBV12-4 and TRBJ1-2; tentative D call: TRBD1 (5 bases). The V end was cut by 9 bases, the J end by 2 bases, with 19 bases between. The CDR3 length is 15 residues. The CDR3 sequence: CASTPFAGTNYGYTF. In DNA, the CDR3 is TGTGCCAGTACTCCTTTTGCAGGGACCAACTATGGCTACACCTTC.

This clonotype was seen a handful of times. The rearrangement joins TRBV28 to TRBJ1-2; 7 bases map to TRBD1. The germline V gene has CDR1 MDHEN and CDR2 SYDVKM. V lost 8 bases to trimming and J lost 4 bases; unmatched junction nucleotides: 10. This CDR3 region has 14 residues. CDR3 residues: CASHKGGAGYGYTF. As DNA, the CDR3 is TGTGCCAGCCATAAAGGGGGCGCGGGCTATGGCTACACCTTC.

The V and J genes are TRBV6-4 and TRBJ2-7; 11 bases map to TRBD1. This CDR3 comprises 15 residues. The germline gives CDR1 MRHNA, CDR2 SNTAGT. The V and J ends lost 3 bases and 4 bases, in that order; junction bases with no gene match: 5. The CDR3 reads CASSERDRGKYEQYF. In DNA, the CDR3 is TGTGCCAGCAGTGAAAGGGACAGGGGGAAATACGAGCAGTACTTC.

This clonotype was found many times. This chain connects TRBV6-5 to TRBJ1-2; tentatively, D is TRBD1 (6 bases). Trimming left V 2 bases short and J 3 bases short, with 13 bases between. This CDR3 is built from 15 residues. CDR1 and CDR2 (germline): MNHEY, SVGAGI. The chain's CDR3 is CASSYRRQVDYGYTF. Here the CDR3 DNA reads TGTGCCAGCAGTTACCGAAGACAGGTGGACTATGGCTACACCTTC.

This clonotype has only a few counts. This chain joins TRBV30 and TRBJ2-3; possibly TRBD2 for D (5 bases). The CDR3 extends over 14 amino acids. The V end was cut by 2 bases, the J end by 0 bases, with 9 bases between. Per the germline V gene, CDR1 is GTSNPN and CDR2 is SVGIG (reference sequence). The CDR3 loop is CAWSRGRSTDTQYF. CDR3 sequence (DNA): TGTGCCTGGAGTCGAGGGAGAAGCACAGATACGCAGTATTTT.

The chain joins TRBV5-1 to TRBJ2-7; TRBD1 matches 7 bases. This CDR3 region has 14 residues. Germline CDR1 and CDR2: SGHRS and YFSETQ. V was pared by 3 bases and J by 2 bases, with 5 bases of the junction left unmatched. Here the CDR3 reads CASSSKTGTYEQYF. CDR3 in DNA: TGCGCCAGCAGCTCCAAGACAGGGACCTACGAGCAGTACTTC.

This clonotype was found a few times. The rearrangement joins TRBV7-6 to TRBJ2-7; D remains ambiguous. The CDR3 is 13 amino acids. With 6 bases removed from V and 0 bases from J, the gap between germline ends came to 9 bases. The germline gives CDR1 SGHVS, CDR2 FNYEAQ. CDR3 nucleotide sequence: TGTGCCAGCAGTACGGGCGCCTCCTACGAGCAGTACTTC. It encodes CASSTGASYEQYF.

At least ten counts were recorded for this clonotype. The J gene is TRBJ1-6, the V gene TRBV2, with D possibly TRBD1 on 6 matching bases. This CDR3 comprises 16 residues. V was cut by 0 bases and J by 9 bases, with 15 bases left in between. Germline V gene data show CDR1 as SNHLY and CDR2 as FYNNEI. The CDR3 spells CASSEALQGMGSPLHF. The CDR3 DNA sequence: TGTGCCAGCAGTGAAGCGCTTCAGGGGATGGGTTCACCCCTCCACTTT.

This clonotype was seen ten or more times. J is TRBJ2-2 and V is TRBV19; possible D gene TRBD2, 5 bases. Germline V CDR1 and CDR2: LNHDA, SQIVND (reference sequence). Between the trimmed V and J ends, which lost 5 bases and 3 bases, there was a span of 7 bases. The CDR3 is 13 amino acids. CDR3 region: CASSWRDTGELFF. The CDR3 DNA reads as TGTGCCAGTAGTTGGCGGGACACCGGGGAGCTGTTTTTT.

With regard to this clonotype: Because the CDR3 is missing its conserved closing phenylalanine or tryptophan, this is likely a read error. The DNA is left out, because the CDR3 cannot be placed on it with certainty; the CDR3 is given as TCRdb lists it. J is TRBJ2-7 and V is TRBV13; the table gives TRBD2 as D, unverified against the DNA. The CDR3 has 12 residues if both end residues are counted. Germline assignment: CDR1 PRHDT and CDR2 FYEKMQ (reference sequence). CDR3 loop: CASSLGSRPVTN.

The chain has TRBV24-1 and TRBJ2-7, with 8 bases matching TRBD1. CDR3 size: 15 residues. Germline trimming cut 5 bases from V and 3 bases from J; bases unmatched to any gene: 8. Germline CDR1 reads KGHDR; CDR2 reads SFDVKD. The CDR3 spells CATSANTGGDYEQYF. CDR3 nucleotide sequence: TGTGCCACCAGTGCTAATACAGGGGGAGACTACGAGCAGTACTTC.

The chain joins TRBV28 to TRBJ2-5, with D possibly TRBD2 on 6 matching bases. V gave up 3 bases and J gave up 5 bases, with 10 bases separating them. The CDR3 extends over 13 amino acids. CDR1 is MDHEN and CDR2 is SYDVKM in the germline V gene. The CDR3 region is CASSFSGDETQYF. The CDR3 nucleotides read TGTGCCAGCAGTTTTAGCGGTGACGAGACCCAGTACTTC.

This clonotype was counted many times. V and J are TRBV12-3 or TRBV12-4 and TRBJ2-2; D is uncertain. V lost 0 bases to trimming and J lost 3 bases, with 5 bases between them. The CDR3 is 14 amino acids. The DNA of the CDR3 is TGTGCCAGCAGTTTAGCCTTTCACACCGGGGAGCTGTTTTTT. It specifies CASSLAFHTGELFF.

Many counts were recorded for this clonotype. V usage is TRBV4-2 and J usage is TRBJ1-1; 8 nucleotides line up with TRBD1. J was trimmed by 8 bases and V by 6 bases; bases with no gene match: 14. CDR3 length equals 15 residues. The germline CDR1 and CDR2 sequences are LGHNA and YNFKEQ. The CDR3 DNA is TGTGCCAGCAGTTATTACAGGGGGTTCGCGGCGGAAGCTTTCTTT. This gives the protein CASSYYRGFAAEAFF.

The table lists this clonotype with many counts. This sequence joins TRBV12-5 and TRBJ1-1; D gene ambiguous. V was shortened by 11 bases and J by 1 base, with 5 bases between the two germline ends. CDR3 length equals 10 residues. Germline V CDR1 and CDR2: LGHNT, FRNRAP. The CDR3 nucleotides are TGTGCTGTAGGGAACACTGAAGCTTTCTTT. This translates into CAVGNTEAFF.

This clonotype came up many times. This rearrangement joins TRBV6-5 to TRBJ1-2, with 10 bases that match TRBD1. With 0 bases clipped from V and 8 bases from J, the junction kept 6 bases outside the gene matches. This CDR3 is 15 amino acids long. The germline gives CDR1 MNHEY, CDR2 SVGAGI. The CDR3 coding sequence is TGTGCCAGCAGTTACTCCGGGACAGGGGCGGCAGGCTACACCTTC. Amino acid sequence: CASSYSGTGAAGYTF.

This clonotype was detected ten times or more. The V call is TRBV10-1, the J call TRBJ2-7; 12 nucleotides match TRBD2. V lost 4 bases and J lost 3; bases outside the gene matches: 4. Germline V gives CDR1 WNHNN, CDR2 SYGVQD (reference sequence). The CDR3 extends over 15 amino acids. Here the CDR3 reads CASSVGLAGNYEQYF. CDR3 bases: TGCGCCAGCAGTGTCGGACTAGCGGGAAACTACGAGCAGTACTTC.

This CDR3 reads CATSRDSNTEAFF. The CDR3 DNA follows: TGTGCCACCAGTCGAGACAGTAACACTGAAGCTTTCTTT. The rearrangement joins TRBV15 to TRBJ1-1, with D possibly matching TRBD1 (5 bases). There are 13 residues in the CDR3. V was shortened by 6 bases and J by 2 bases, with 10 bases between the two germline ends. Germline V CDR1 and CDR2: LNHNV, YYDKDF (reference sequence).